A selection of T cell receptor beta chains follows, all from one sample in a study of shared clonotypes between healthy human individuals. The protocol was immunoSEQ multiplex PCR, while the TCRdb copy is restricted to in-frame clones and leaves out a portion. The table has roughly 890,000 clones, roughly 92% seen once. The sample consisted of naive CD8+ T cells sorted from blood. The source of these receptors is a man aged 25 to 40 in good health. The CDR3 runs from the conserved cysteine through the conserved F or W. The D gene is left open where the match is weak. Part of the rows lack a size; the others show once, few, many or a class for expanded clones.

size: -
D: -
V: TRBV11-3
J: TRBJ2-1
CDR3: CASSSHRVGSYNEQFF
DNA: TGTGCCAGCAGCTCCCACAGGGTTGGCTCCTACAATGAGCAGTTCTTC

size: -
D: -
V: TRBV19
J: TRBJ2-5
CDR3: CAIHTQYF
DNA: TGTGCCATCCATACCCAGTACTTC

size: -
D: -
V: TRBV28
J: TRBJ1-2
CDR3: CASSFAPSYGYTF
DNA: TGTGCCAGCAGTTTTGCTCCGAGTTATGGCTACACCTTC

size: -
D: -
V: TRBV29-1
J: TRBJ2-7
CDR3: CSVRGRTRDLAYEQYF
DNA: TGCAGCGTCCGGGGACGGACCCGGGACTTGGCCTACGAGCAGTACTTC

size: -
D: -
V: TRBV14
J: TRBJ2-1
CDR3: CASSHPPPGARNEQFF
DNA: TGTGCCAGCAGCCATCCGCCCCCCGGGGCGCGGAATGAGCAGTTCTTC

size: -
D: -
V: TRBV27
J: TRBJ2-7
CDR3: CASSFRQPYEQYF
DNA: TGTGCCAGCAGTTTTAGACAGCCCTACGAGCAGTACTTC

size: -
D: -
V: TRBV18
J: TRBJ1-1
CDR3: CASSPDRTSLNTEAFF
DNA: TGTGCCAGCTCACCAGACAGAACGAGCTTGAACACTGAAGCTTTCTTT

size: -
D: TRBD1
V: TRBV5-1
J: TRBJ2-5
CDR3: CASSSDRDQETQYF
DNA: TGCGCCAGCAGCTCTGACAGGGACCAAGAGACCCAGTACTTC

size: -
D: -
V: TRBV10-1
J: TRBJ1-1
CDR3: CASSETGGKAFF
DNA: TGCGCCAGCAGTGAGACCGGGGGCAAAGCTTTCTTT

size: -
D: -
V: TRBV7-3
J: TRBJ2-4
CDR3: CASALGAGRNIQYF
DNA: TGTGCCAGCGCCCTGGGGGCAGGAAGGAACATTCAGTACTTC

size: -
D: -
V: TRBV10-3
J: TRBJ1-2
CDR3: CAISDEGTTNYGYTF
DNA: TGTGCCATCAGTGATGAGGGCACTACTAACTATGGCTACACCTTC

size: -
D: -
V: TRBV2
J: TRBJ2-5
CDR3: CASSKRLRAQKPQETQYF
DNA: TGTGCCAGCAGTAAAAGACTCCGGGCTCAAAAACCTCAAGAGACCCAGTACTTC

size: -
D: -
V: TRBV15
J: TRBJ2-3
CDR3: CATSRGIAVPSPTDTQYF
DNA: TGTGCCACCAGCAGAGGCATAGCGGTCCCCAGCCCCACAGATACGCAGTATTTT

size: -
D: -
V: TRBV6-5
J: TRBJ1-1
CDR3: CASSYSSAGNTEAFF
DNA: TGTGCCAGCAGTTACTCGTCGGCAGGGAACACTGAAGCTTTCTTT

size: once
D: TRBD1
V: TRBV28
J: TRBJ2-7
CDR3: CATTDRNSYEQYF
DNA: TGTGCCACCACGGACAGGAACTCCTACGAGCAGTACTTC

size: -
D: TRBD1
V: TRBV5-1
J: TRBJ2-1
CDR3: CASSLEGTAYNEQFF
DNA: TGCGCCAGCAGCTTGGAGGGGACAGCCTACAATGAGCAGTTCTTC

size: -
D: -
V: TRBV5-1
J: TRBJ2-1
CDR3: CASSQRAGHNEQFF
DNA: TGCGCCAGCAGCCAACGGGCGGGGCACAATGAGCAGTTCTTC

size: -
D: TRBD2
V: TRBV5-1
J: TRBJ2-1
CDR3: CASSLGGGSPQFF
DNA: TGCGCCAGCAGCTTGGGCGGCGGGAGTCCCCAGTTCTTC

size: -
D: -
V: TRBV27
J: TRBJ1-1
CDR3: CASRGTPRMNTEAFF
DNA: TGTGCCAGCAGGGGGACTCCCAGAATGAACACTGAAGCTTTCTTT

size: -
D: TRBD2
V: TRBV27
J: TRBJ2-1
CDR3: CASSSTSGAMNEQFF
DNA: TGTGCCAGCAGTTCAACTAGCGGAGCGATGAATGAGCAGTTCTTC

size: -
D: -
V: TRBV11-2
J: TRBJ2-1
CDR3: CASSLLAGFDEQFF
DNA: TGTGCCAGCAGCTTACTCGCAGGGTTCGATGAGCAGTTCTTC

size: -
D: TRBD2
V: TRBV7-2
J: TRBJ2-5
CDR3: CASSPLLAGGGGETQYF
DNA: TGTGCCAGCAGCCCGTTACTAGCGGGAGGGGGAGGAGAGACCCAGTACTTC

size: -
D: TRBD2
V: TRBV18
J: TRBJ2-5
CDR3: CASSRGLAGGPVETQYF
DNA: TGTGCCAGCTCACGCGGACTAGCGGGAGGGCCGGTGGAGACCCAGTACTTC

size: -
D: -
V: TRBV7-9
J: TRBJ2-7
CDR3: CASSTGQSSYEQYF
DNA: TGTGCCAGCAGCACCGGACAGAGTTCCTACGAGCAGTACTTC

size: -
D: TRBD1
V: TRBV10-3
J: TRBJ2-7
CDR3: CAISDPSGTVASYEQYF
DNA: TGTGCCATCAGTGATCCATCCGGGACAGTCGCCTCCTACGAGCAGTACTTC

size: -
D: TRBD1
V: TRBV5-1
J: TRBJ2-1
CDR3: CASSFSGQGSHEQFF
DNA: TGCGCCAGCAGCTTTTCGGGACAGGGGTCCCATGAGCAGTTCTTC

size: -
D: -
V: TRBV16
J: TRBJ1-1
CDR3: CASSQSASEAFF
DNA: TGTGCCAGCAGCCAATCAGCGAGTGAAGCTTTCTTT

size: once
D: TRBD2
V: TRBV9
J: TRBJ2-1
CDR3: CASSAVSTSGRHEQFF
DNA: TGTGCCAGCAGCGCCGTTTCGACTAGCGGGAGGCATGAGCAGTTCTTC

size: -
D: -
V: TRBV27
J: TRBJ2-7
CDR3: CASSLSKGFSYEQYF
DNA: TGTGCCAGCAGTTTATCGAAGGGATTCTCCTACGAGCAGTACTTC

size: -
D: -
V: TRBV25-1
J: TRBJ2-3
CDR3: CASSGSPISPADTQYF
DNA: TGTGCCAGCAGTGGGTCGCCGATATCTCCCGCAGATACGCAGTATTTT

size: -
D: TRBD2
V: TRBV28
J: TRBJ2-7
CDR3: CASILTSGYTYEQYF
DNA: TGTGCCAGCATCCTAACTAGCGGATACACCTACGAGCAGTACTTC

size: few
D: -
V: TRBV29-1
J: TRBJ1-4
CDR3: CSVELGGEYGEKLFF
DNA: TGCAGCGTTGAGTTGGGTGGGGAGTACGGTGAAAAACTGTTTTTT

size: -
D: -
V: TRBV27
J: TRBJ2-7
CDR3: CASSLSGVMNEQYF
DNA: TGTGCCAGCAGTTTGTCAGGAGTTATGAACGAGCAGTACTTC

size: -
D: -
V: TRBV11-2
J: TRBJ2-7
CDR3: CASSFDIGAYEQYF
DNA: TGTGCCAGCAGCTTCGACATAGGGGCCTACGAGCAGTACTTC

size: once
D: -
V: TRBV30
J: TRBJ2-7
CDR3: CAWTHGPGYEQYF
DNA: TGTGCCTGGACCCACGGTCCGGGCTACGAGCAGTACTTC

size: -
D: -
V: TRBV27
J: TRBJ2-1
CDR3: CASSLSGPSYNEQFF
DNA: TGTGCCAGCAGTTTAAGCGGACCCTCCTACAATGAGCAGTTCTTC

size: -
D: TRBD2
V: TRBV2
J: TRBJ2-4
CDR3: CASSERGILAGGVNIQYF
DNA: TGTGCCAGCAGTGAAAGAGGAATACTAGCGGGAGGCGTTAACATTCAGTACTTC

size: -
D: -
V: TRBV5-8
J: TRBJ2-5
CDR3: CASSLSSAQETQYF
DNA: TGTGCCAGCAGCTTGAGCTCAGCCCAAGAGACCCAGTACTTC

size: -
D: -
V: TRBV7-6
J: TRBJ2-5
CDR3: CASSSLAAQETQYF
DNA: TGTGCCAGCAGCTCTTTAGCGGCACAAGAGACCCAGTACTTC

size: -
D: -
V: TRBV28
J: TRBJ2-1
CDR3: CASSFMRGTTYNEQFF
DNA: TGTGCCAGCAGTTTTATGCGTGGGACAACCTACAATGAGCAGTTCTTC

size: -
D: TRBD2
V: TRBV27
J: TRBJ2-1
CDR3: CASSGRTSGYNEQFF
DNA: TGTGCCAGCAGTGGGAGGACTAGCGGCTACAATGAGCAGTTCTTC

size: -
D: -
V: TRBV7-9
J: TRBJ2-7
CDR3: CASSLAGEDQDYEQYF
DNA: TGTGCCAGCAGCTTAGCTGGTGAGGACCAGGACTACGAGCAGTACTTC

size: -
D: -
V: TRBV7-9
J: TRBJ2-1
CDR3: CASSLGGRNPDEQFF
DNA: TGTGCCAGCAGCTTAGGGGGACGGAACCCCGATGAGCAGTTCTTC

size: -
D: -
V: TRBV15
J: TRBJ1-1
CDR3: CATSRDVLGQENTEAFF
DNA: TGTGCCACCAGCAGAGATGTTTTAGGCCAGGAGAACACTGAAGCTTTCTTT

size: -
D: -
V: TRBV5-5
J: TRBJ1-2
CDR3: CASSLDVGGYGYTF
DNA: TGTGCCAGCAGCCTGGACGTAGGAGGCTATGGCTACACCTTC

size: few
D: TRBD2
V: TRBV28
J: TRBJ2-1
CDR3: CASTSVTSDNEQFF
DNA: TGTGCCAGCACCTCCGTCACTAGCGATAATGAGCAGTTCTTC

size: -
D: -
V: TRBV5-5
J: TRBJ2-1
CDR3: CASSLEPHEQFF
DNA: TGTGCCAGCAGCTTGGAACCGCATGAGCAGTTCTTC

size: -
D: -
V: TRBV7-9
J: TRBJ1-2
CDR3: CASSTHPGITSGYTF
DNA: TGTGCCAGCAGCACCCACCCGGGAATAACTTCGGGCTACACCTTC

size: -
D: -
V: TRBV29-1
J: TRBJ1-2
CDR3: CSVEERNGYTF
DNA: TGCAGCGTTGAGGAGAGGAATGGCTACACCTTC

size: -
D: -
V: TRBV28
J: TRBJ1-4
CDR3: CASSPLVSSEKLFF
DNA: TGTGCCAGCAGTCCCTTGGTGAGCAGCGAAAAACTGTTTTTT

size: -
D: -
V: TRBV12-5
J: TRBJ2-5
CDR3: CASGSDLQETQYF
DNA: TGTGCTAGTGGTTCGGACCTCCAAGAGACCCAGTACTTC